This T cell receptor (beta chain) derives from a study of cytomegalovirus exposure and HLA in healthy donors. A remark on this clone: Its antigen is unidentified.

60 Vbeta and 13 Jbeta primers were used in PCR. Assay used: immunoSEQ multiplex PCR; TCRdb lists only in-frame clones, some missing. The sample contains 80,000 to 100,000 clones, 81% of which appear only once. CDR1 is SGHNT, CDR2 YYREEE, per germline (reference sequence). The CDR3 is made up of 16 amino acids. The junction had 6 bases not matched to a gene; V was cut back by 5 bases and J by 4 bases. Points from the study as a whole: More clonal expansion characterized HLA-associated TCR beta chains than equally common others in a later analysis. Associated with HLA alleles at 0.05 false discovery rate in a later analysis were some 18,000 TCR beta sequences.

Sequencing was carried out using PBMCs. This clonotype was sampled from a man aged 35 to 55 in good health and CMV-seronegative. The chain uses TRBV5-4 and TRBJ2-5, with 15 bases aligning to TRBD2. CDR3 loop: CASRRTSGGESETQYF. CDR3 nucleotides: TGTGCCAGCAGGCGGACTAGCGGGGGGGAGTCAGAGACCCAGTACTTC.